These T cell receptor beta chains were read from a single sample in a study of CD8+CD57+ T cells in acquired aplastic anemia. One entry per CDR3 protein results from TCRdb running MiXCR on the reads. The table lists around 290,000 distinct CDR3 sequences, 50% to 65% of them singletons. Sequenced sample: sorted CD4+, CD8+, or CD8+CD57+ T cells (not recorded which) from PBMCs. Receptors originate from a human donor with aplastic anemia. The CDR3 runs from the conserved cysteine through the conserved F or W. A D gene is named only where the DNA matches it firmly. Clone sizes are given selectively: once, few, many, or a class where the clone is expanded.

cdr3_aa	cdr3_nt	d_call	clone_size	j_call	v_call
CASSPRTGLTLYGYTF	TGTGCCAGTAGTCCAAGGACAGGGTTGACCCTCTATGGCTACACCTTC	TRBD1	few	TRBJ1-2	TRBV19
CASSRESGLAGGPFF	TGTGCCAGTAGTAGAGAGAGTGGACTAGCGGGGGGACCGTTCTTC	TRBD2	many	TRBJ2-1	TRBV19
CASSLDDSPLHF	TGTGCCAGCAGCTTAGACGATTCACCCCTCCACTTT	.	few	TRBJ1-6	TRBV7-8
CASSLTQETQYF	TGCGCCAGCAGCCTCACCCAAGAGACCCAGTACTTC	.	few	TRBJ2-5	TRBV5-1
CASSLEALGETQYF	TGCGCCAGCAGCTTGGAGGCCCTCGGGGAGACCCAGTACTTC	.	.	TRBJ2-5	TRBV5-1
CASSGTVPYEQYF	TGTGCCAGTAGCGGGACGGTACCCTACGAGCAGTACTTC	.	few	TRBJ2-7	TRBV19
CASSPRQGGIEKLFF	TGTGCCAGCTCACCCCGACAGGGAGGAATCGAAAAACTGTTTTTT	TRBD1	few	TRBJ1-4	TRBV18
CASGSPNYGYTF	TGTGCCAGTGGGTCTCCTAACTATGGCTACACCTTC	.	many	TRBJ1-2	TRBV7-2
CSARDSSNSPLHF	TGCAGTGCTAGAGATAGTAGTAATTCACCCCTCCACTTT	.	.	TRBJ1-6	TRBV20-1
CRGSNTDTQYF	TGCAGGGGAAGTAATACAGATACGCAGTATTTT	.	.	TRBJ2-3	TRBV20-1
CSARARFTDTQYF	TGCAGTGCTAGAGCCAGGTTCACAGATACGCAGTATTTT	.	.	TRBJ2-3	TRBV20-1
CASSLDPGTNYGYTF	TGTGCCAGCAGCCTAGACCCTGGGACTAACTATGGCTACACCTTC	.	.	TRBJ1-2	TRBV7-2
CASSQGTGVSEQYF	TGCGCCAGCAGCCAAGGTACAGGGGTTAGCGAGCAGTACTTC	TRBD1	many	TRBJ2-7	TRBV4-1
CASSRDRGRSGGYTF	TGTGCCAGTAGTAGGGACAGGGGAAGGAGTGGTGGCTACACCTTC	TRBD1	many	TRBJ1-2	TRBV19
CASSVDPGDSPLHF	TGTGCCAGCAGCGTAGACCCGGGGGATTCACCCCTCCACTTT	.	.	TRBJ1-6	TRBV9
CASSEGLRNSPLHF	TGTGCCAGCAGTGAAGGCCTACGAAATTCACCCCTCCACTTT	.	once	TRBJ1-6	TRBV6-5
CASSLGNSYNEQFF	TGTGCCAGCAGCTTAGGTAACTCCTACAATGAGCAGTTCTTC	.	.	TRBJ2-1	TRBV7-9
CASSYQGAVEAFF	TGTGCCAGCAGTTACCAGGGGGCAGTTGAAGCTTTCTTT	TRBD1	many	TRBJ1-1	TRBV6-2/TRBV6-3
CASSLVGGTMNTEAFF	TGTGCCAGCAGCTTAGTTGGGGGGACCATGAACACTGAAGCTTTCTTT	.	.	TRBJ1-1	TRBV11-2
CATSDRSTGTKTYNEQFF	TGTGCCACCAGTGATCGCTCTACCGGGACTAAAACCTACAATGAGCAGTTCTTC	TRBD2	.	TRBJ2-1	TRBV24-1
CASSSTPSGGAYEQYF	TGTGCCAGCAGCTCAACCCCTAGCGGGGGGGCGTACGAGCAGTACTTC	TRBD2	.	TRBJ2-7	TRBV7-8
CSVVSGTGNYGYTF	TGCAGCGTTGTTTCTGGGACAGGGAACTATGGCTACACCTTC	TRBD1	.	TRBJ1-2	TRBV29-1
CSASGTSGIRFF	TGCAGTGCTAGCGGGACTAGCGGGATACGGTTCTTC	TRBD2	.	TRBJ2-1	TRBV20-1
CASSPRDRGIYEQYF	TGTGCCAGCAGCCCGAGGGACAGGGGGATCTACGAGCAGTACTTC	TRBD1	.	TRBJ2-7	TRBV7-2
CSARDLLAGGEQYF	TGCAGTGCTAGAGATCTACTAGCGGGAGGCGAACAGTACTTC	TRBD2	.	TRBJ2-7	TRBV20-1
CATSWGTNTEAFF	TGTGCCACCAGCTGGGGTACGAACACTGAAGCTTTCTTT	.	few	TRBJ1-1	TRBV15
CASRTSGRRPYNEQFF	TGTGCCAGCAGGACTAGCGGGAGAAGACCCTACAATGAGCAGTTCTTC	TRBD2	.	TRBJ2-1	TRBV7-2
CATSRSRTGGVKTQYF	TGTGCCACCAGCAGAAGTCGTACGGGGGGAGTAAAGACCCAGTACTTC	TRBD2	.	TRBJ2-5	TRBV15
CASSPDRPRYGYTF	TGTGCCAGCAGCCCGGACAGGCCGAGGTATGGCTACACCTTC	TRBD1	few	TRBJ1-2	TRBV7-2
CASSVSPNTDYGYTF	TGTGCCAGCAGCGTAAGCCCAAATACGGACTATGGCTACACCTTC	.	.	TRBJ1-2	TRBV7-9
CASSPVEGGHTGELFF	TGTGCCAGCAGCCCGGTGGAGGGCGGGCACACCGGGGAGCTGTTTTTT	.	.	TRBJ2-2	TRBV11-2
CASSVRTGNTIYF	TGTGCCAGCAGCGTTAGGACAGGGAACACCATATATTTT	TRBD1	.	TRBJ1-3	TRBV9
CASRGGDAYEQYF	TGTGCCAGCAGGGGCGGGGACGCCTACGAGCAGTACTTC	.	many	TRBJ2-7	TRBV7-8
CASSPGTGSYGYTF	TGTGCCAGCAGCCCGGGGACAGGGAGCTATGGCTACACCTTC	TRBD1	.	TRBJ1-2	TRBV12-3/TRBV12-4
CAIPIGPDEQYF	TGTGCCATCCCCATTGGCCCCGACGAGCAGTACTTC	.	.	TRBJ2-7	TRBV7-8
CASSDRWGQPQHF	TGTGCCAGCAGTGACAGGTGGGGTCAGCCCCAGCATTTT	.	.	TRBJ1-5	TRBV2
CSARVGGQTTYNSPLHF	TGCAGTGCTAGAGTGGGGGGACAGACTACTTATAATTCACCCCTCCACTTT	TRBD1	.	TRBJ1-6	TRBV20-1